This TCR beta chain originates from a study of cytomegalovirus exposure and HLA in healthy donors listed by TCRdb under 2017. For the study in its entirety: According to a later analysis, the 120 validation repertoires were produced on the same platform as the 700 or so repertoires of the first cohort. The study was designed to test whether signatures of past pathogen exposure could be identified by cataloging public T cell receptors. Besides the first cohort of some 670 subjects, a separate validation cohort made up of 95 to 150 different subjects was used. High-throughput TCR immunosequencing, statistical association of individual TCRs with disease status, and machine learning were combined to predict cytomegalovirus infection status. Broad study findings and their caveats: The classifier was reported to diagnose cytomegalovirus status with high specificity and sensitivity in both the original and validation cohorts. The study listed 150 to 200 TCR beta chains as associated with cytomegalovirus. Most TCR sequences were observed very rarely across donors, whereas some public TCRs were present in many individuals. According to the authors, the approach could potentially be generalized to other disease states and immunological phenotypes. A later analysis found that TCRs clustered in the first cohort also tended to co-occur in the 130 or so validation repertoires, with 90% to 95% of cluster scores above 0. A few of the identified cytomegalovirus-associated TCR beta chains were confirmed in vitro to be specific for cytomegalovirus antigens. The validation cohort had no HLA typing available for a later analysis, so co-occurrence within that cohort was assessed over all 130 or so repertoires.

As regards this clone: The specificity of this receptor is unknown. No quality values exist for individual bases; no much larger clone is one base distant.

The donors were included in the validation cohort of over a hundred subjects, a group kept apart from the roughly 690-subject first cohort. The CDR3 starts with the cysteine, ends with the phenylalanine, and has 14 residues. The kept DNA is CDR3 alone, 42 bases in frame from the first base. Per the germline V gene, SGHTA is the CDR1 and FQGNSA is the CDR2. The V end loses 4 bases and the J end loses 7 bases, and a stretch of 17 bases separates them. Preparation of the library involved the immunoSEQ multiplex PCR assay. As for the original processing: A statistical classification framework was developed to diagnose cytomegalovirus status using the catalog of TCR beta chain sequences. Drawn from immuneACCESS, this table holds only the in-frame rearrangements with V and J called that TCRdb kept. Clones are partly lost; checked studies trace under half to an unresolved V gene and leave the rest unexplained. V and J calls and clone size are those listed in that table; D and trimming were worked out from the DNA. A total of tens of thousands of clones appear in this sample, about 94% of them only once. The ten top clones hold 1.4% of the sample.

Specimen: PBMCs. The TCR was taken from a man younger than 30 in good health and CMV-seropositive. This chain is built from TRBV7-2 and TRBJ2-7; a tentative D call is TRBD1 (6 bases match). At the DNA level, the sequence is TGTGCCAGCAGCTCCAGCAGGGGAACTGGAGAGCAGTACTTC. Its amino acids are CASSSSRGTGEQYF.